The sequence of this TCR beta chain was determined in a study of blood T cell repertoires in COVID-19. Study in general: COVID-19 samples, acute and convalescent, were from the United States, Italy and Spain. Sample material is recorded as cDNA or gDNA derived from T cells, B-cell-depleted T cells, or PBMCs.

Participants had their cohort set by participant-reported clinical history. This CDR3 is built from 17 residues. Trimming stripped 2 bases from V and 6 bases from J, with 17 bases between. Germline loops: CDR1 SEHNR, CDR2 FQNEAQ (reference sequence). Original data processing: Reference gene primers were amplified, and this amplification served to estimate nucleated cell counts. Some clones are missing from TCRdb's copy, which holds only in-frame ones; the method was immunoSEQ multiplex PCR. That table is the source of V, J and clone size, and D and trimming were worked out from the DNA. The sample lists 200,000 or so clones; 83% were seen once.

The chain has TRBV7-9 and TRBJ1-6; D remains unclear. This TCR derives from a woman aged 50 to 60 who had been exposed to COVID-19. Sequenced sample: PBMCs or T cells enriched from blood (not recorded which). The CDR3 nucleotides are TGTGCCAGCAGCTTATTGGTGGCAGGCAATAGTAATTCACCCCTCCACTTT. Translating it yields CASSLLVAGNSNSPLHF.